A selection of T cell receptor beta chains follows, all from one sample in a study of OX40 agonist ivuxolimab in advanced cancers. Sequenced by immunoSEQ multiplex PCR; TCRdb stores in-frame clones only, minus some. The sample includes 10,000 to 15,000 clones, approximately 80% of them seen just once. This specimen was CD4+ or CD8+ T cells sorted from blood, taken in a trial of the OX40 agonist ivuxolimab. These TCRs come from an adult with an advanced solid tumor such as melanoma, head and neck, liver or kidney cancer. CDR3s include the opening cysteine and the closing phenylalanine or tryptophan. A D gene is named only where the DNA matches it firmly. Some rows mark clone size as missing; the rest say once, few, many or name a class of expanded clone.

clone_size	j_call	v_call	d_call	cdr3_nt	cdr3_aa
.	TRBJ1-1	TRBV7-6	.	TGTGCCAGCAGCGCAGACCTGTTGAACACTGAAGCTTTCTTT	CASSADLLNTEAFF
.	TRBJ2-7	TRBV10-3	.	TGTGCCATCAGTGCCGCAGGGGATACCTACGAGCAGTACTTC	CAISAAGDTYEQYF
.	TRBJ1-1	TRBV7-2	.	TGTGCCAGCAGCTTAGGCGGAGGGGGGGCCACTGAAGCTTTCTTT	CASSLGGGGATEAFF
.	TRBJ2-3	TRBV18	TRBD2	TGTGCCAGCTCACCCTCCCTCCGGGGGACTAGCGGAGCCGCCCGGGATACGCAGTATTTT	CASSPSLRGTSGAARDTQYF
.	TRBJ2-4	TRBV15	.	TGTGCCACCAGCAACGGTGTCGGCAGTAGCATTCAGTACTTC	CATSNGVGSSIQYF
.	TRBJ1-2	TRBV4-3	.	TGCGCCAGCAGCCAAGATCGTGGGCGGGGGCTCGAGGATGGCTACACCTTC	CASSQDRGRGLEDGYTF
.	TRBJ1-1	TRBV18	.	TGTGCCAGCTCACCCCTCGCGGACACTGAAGCTTTCTTT	CASSPLADTEAFF
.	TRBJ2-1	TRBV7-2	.	TGTGCCAGCAGCCAAGAGGGCGGAAGCTCCTACAATGAGCAGTTCTTC	CASSQEGGSSYNEQFF
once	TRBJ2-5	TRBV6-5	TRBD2	TGTGCCAGCAGTTATCTAGCGGGAGGATTGGAGACCCAGTACTTC	CASSYLAGGLETQYF
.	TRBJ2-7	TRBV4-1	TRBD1	TGCGCCAGCAGCCCCCGGGACAGGGGAGGGTACGAGCAGTACTTC	CASSPRDRGGYEQYF
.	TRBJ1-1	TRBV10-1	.	TGCGCCAGCTGGGCAGGTCCGAACACTGAAGCTTTCTTT	CASWAGPNTEAFF
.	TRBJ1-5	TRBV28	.	TGTGCCAGCAGTATGACAGGTTTTGATAGCAATCAGCCCCAGCATTTT	CASSMTGFDSNQPQHF
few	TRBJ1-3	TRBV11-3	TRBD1	TGTGCCAGCAGCTTAGGTTCACAGGGGGCAGCTGGAAACACCATATATTTT	CASSLGSQGAAGNTIYF
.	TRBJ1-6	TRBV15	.	TGTGCCACCAGCGATCGTCCAGGCAATTCACCCCTCCACTTT	CATSDRPGNSPLHF